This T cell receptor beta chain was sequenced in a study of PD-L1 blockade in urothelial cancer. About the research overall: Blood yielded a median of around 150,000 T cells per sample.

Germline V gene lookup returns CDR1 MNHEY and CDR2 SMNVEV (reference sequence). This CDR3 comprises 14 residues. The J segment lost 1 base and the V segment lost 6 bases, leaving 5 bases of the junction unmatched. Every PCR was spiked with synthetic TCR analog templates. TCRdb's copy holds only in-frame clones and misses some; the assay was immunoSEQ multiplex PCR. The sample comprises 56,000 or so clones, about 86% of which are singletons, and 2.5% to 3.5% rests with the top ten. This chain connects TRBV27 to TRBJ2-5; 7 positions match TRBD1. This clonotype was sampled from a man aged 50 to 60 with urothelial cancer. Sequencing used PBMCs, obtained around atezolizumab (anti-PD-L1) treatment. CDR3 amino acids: CASRRGQLQETQYF. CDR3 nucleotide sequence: TGTGCCAGCAGAAGGGGACAGCTCCAAGAGACCCAGTACTTC.